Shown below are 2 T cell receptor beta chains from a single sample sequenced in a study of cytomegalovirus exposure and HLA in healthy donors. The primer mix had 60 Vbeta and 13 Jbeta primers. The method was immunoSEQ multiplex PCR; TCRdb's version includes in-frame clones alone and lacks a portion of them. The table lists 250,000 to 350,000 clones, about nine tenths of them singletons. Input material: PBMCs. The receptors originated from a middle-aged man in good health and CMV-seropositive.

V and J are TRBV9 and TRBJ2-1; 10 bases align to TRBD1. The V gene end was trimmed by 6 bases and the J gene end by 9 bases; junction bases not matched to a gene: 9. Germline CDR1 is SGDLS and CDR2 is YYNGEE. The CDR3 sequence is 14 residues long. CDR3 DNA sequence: TGTGCCAGCACCCTGACGGGACAGGGGTTTGAGCAGTTCTTC. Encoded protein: CASTLTGQGFEQFF.

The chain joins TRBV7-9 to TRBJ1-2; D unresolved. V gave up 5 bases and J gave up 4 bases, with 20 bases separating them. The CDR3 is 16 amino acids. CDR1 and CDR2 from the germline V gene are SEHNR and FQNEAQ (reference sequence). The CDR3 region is CASSPKHGPEIYGYTF. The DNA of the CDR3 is TGTGCCAGCAGCCCAAAACATGGGCCAGAAATCTATGGCTACACCTTC.